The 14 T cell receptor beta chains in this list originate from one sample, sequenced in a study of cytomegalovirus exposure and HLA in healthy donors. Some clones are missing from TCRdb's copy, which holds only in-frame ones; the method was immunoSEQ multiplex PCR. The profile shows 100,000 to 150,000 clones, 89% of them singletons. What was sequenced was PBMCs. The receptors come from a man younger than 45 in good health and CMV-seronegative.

This CDR3 is CASSYSNVLGQETQYF. CDR3 nucleotides: TGTGCCAGCAGTTACTCGAACGTCCTCGGCCAAGAGACCCAGTACTTC. V is TRBV6-5 and J is TRBJ2-5; D is uncertain. The V gene's germline CDR1 is MNHEY and CDR2 SVGAGI. With 0 bases removed from V and 1 base from J, the gap between germline ends came to 12 bases. This CDR3 has 16 amino acids.

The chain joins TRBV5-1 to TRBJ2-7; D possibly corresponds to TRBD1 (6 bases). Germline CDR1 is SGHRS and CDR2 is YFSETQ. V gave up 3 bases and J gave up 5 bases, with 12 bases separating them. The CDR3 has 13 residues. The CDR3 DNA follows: TGCGCCAGCAGCTCACAGGGACCGGACGAGCAGTACTTC. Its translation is CASSSQGPDEQYF.

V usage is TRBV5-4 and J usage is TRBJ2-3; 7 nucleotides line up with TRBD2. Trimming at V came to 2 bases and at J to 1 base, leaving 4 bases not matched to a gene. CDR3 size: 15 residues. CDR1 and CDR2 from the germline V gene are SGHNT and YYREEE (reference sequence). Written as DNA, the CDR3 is TGTGCCAGCAGCTTTGGACGGGGGGGCACAGATACGCAGTATTTT. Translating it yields CASSFGRGGTDTQYF.

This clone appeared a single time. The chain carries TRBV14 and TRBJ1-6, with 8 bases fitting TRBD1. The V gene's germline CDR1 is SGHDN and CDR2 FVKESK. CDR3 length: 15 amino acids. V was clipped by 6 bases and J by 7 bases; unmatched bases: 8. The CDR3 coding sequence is TGTGCCAGCAGGGCGACAGGGGCGATCAATTCACCCCTCCACTTT. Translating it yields CASRATGAINSPLHF.

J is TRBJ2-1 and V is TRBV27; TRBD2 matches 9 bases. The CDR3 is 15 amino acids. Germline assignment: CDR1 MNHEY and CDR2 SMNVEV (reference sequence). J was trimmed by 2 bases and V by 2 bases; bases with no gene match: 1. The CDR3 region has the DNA TGTGCCAGCAGTTTACTAGCGGGGACCTACAATGAGCAGTTCTTC. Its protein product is CASSLLAGTYNEQFF.

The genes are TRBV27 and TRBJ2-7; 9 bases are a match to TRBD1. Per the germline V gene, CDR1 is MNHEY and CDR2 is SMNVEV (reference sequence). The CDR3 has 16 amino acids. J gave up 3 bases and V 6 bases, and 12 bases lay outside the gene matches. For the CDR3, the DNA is TGTGCCAGCAGCCGCGTGCCCGGGACAGGGAACTACGAGCAGTACTTC. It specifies CASSRVPGTGNYEQYF.

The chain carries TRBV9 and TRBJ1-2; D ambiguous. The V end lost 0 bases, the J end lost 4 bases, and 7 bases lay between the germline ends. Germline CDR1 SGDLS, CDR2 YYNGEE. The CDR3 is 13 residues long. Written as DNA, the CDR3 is TGTGCCAGCAGCGTAGGGGCAGTCTATGGCTACACCTTC. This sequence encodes CASSVGAVYGYTF.

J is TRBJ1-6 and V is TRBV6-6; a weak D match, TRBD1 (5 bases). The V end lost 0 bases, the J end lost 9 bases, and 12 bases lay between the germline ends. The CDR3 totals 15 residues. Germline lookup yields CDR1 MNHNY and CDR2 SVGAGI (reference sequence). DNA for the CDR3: TGTGCCAGCAGTTACTCGAATAGGGGAGGTTCACCCCTCCACTTT. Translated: CASSYSNRGGSPLHF.

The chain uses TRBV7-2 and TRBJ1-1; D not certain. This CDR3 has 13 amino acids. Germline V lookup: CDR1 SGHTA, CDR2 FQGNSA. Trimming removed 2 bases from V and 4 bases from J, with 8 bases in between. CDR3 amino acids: CASSLQDTTEAFF. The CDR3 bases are TGTGCCAGCAGCTTACAGGATACCACTGAAGCTTTCTTT. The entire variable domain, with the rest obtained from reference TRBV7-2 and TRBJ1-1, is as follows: GAGVSQSPSNKVTEKGKDVELRCDPISGHTALYWYRQSLGQGLEFLIYFQGNSAPDKSGLPSDRFSAERTGGSVSTLTIQRTQQEDSAVYLCASSLQDTTEAFFGQGTRLTVV.

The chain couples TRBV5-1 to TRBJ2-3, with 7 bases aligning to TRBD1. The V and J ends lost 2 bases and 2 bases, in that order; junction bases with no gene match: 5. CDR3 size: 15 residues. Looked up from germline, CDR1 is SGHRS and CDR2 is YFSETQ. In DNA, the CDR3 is TGCGCCAGCAGCTTCGCAGACAGGGCCACAGATACGCAGTATTTT. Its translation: CASSFADRATDTQYF.

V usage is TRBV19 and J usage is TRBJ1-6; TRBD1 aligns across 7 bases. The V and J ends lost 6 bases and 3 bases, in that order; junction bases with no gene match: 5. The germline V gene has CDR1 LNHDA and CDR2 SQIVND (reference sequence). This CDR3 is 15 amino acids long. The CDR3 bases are TGTGCCAGTAGGACCGGGACAGTCTATAATTCACCCCTCCACTTT. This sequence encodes CASRTGTVYNSPLHF.

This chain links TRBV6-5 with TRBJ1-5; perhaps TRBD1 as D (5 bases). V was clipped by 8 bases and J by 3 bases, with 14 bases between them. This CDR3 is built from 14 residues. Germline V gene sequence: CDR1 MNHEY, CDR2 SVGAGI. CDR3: CASRRGADNQPQHF. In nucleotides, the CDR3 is TGTGCCAGCCGTCGCGGGGCCGACAATCAGCCCCAGCATTTT.

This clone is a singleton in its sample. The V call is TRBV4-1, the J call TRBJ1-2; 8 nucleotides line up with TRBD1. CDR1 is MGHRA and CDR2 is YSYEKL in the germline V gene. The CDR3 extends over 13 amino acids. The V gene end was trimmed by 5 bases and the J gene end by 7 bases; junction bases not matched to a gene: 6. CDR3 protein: CASSYPQGAGYTF. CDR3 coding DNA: TGCGCCAGCAGCTACCCTCAGGGGGCTGGCTACACCTTC.

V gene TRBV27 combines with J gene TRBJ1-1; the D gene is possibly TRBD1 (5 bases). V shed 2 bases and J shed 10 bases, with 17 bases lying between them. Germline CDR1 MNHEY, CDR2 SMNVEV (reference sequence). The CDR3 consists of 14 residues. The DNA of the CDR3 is TGTGCCAGCAGTTTAAGGAGGGGACGGGGGAGAGCTTTCTTT. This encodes CASSLRRGRGRAFF.